This T cell receptor beta chain was recorded in a study of PD-1 blockade in classical Hodgkin lymphoma. Study-level points and caveats: Baseline TCR diversity was reportedly lower in newly diagnosed patients than healthy donors. Why the repertoires differ is still unclear, perhaps disease activity or prior therapy.

With regard to this clone: Its specificity is not known.

The CDR3 covers 10 residues. V was shortened by 8 bases and J by 3 bases, with 2 bases between the two germline ends. Germline V CDR1 and CDR2: MNHNS, SASEGT. As to time point: cycle 4 day 1 (C4D1), after more than five weeks of nivolumab. Each patient experienced a relapse that followed autologous stem cell transplantation, and brentuximab vedotin exposure varied. Classifying best responses yielded complete response, partial response or progressive disease. The data were produced by immunoSEQ multiplex PCR, yet TCRdb's version contains in-frame clones alone and is incomplete. The sample lists roughly 49,000 clones, almost 90% occurring once.

The material was peripheral blood mononuclear cells (PBMCs), obtained before the fourth cycle of nivolumab. The clonotype originates from a human donor with classical Hodgkin lymphoma. The chain has TRBV6-1 and TRBJ1-5; D gene uncertain. The CDR3 coding sequence is TGTGCCAGCTCCAATCAGCCCCAGCATTTT. It yields the protein CASSNQPQHF.